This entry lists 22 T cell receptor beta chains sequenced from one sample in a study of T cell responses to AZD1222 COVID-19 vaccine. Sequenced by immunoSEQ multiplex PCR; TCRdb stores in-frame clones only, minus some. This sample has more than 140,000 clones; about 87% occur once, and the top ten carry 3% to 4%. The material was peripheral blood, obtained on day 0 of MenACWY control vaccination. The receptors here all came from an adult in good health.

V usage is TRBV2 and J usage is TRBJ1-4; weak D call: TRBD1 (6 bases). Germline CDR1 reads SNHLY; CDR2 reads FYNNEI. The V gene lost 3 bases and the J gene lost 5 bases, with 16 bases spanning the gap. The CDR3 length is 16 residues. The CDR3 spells CASSEGWDIANEKLFF. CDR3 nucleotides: TGTGCCAGCAGTGAGGGGTGGGACATTGCCAATGAAAAACTGTTTTTT.

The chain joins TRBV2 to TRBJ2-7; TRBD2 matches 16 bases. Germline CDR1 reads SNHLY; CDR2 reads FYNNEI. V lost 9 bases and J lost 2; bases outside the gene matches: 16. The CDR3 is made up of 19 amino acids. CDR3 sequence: CASRLGLAGGVLSPYEQYF. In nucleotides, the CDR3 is TGTGCCAGTCGATTGGGACTAGCGGGGGGGGTTCTCTCGCCCTACGAGCAGTACTTC.

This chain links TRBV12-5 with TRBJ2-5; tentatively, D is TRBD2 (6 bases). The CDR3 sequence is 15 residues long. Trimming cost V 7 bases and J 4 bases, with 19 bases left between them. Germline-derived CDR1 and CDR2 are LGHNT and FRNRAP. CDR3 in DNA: TGTGCTAGTGCCGTCGGGGCAGGGCGGGGAGAGACCCAGTACTTC. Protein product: CASAVGAGRGETQYF.

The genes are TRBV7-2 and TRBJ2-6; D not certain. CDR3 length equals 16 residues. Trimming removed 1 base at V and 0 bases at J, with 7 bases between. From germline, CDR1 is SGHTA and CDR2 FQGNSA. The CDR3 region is CASSLGRSSGANVLTF. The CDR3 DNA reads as TGTGCCAGCAGCTTAGGCAGGAGCTCTGGGGCCAACGTCCTGACTTTC.

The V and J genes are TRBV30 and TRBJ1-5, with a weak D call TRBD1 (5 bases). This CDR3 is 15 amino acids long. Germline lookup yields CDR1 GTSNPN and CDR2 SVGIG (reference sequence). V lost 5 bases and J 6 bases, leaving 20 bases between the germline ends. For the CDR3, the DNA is TGTGCCTGGTCGACTTGGGGGGGAGTATCTCAGCCCCAGCATTTT. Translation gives CAWSTWGGVSQPQHF.

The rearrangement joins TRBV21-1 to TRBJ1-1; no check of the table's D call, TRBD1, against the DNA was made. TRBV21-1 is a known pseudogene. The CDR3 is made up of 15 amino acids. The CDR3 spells CASSAHPRYRTEAFF. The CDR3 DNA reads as TGTGCCAGCAGCGCCCACCCCAGGTATCGCACTGAAGCTTTCTTT.

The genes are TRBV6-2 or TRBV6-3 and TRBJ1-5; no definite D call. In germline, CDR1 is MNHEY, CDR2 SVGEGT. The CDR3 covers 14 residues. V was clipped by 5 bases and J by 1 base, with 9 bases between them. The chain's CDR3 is CASSHARSNQPQHF. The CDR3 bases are TGTGCCAGCAGTCACGCTAGGAGCAATCAGCCCCAGCATTTT.

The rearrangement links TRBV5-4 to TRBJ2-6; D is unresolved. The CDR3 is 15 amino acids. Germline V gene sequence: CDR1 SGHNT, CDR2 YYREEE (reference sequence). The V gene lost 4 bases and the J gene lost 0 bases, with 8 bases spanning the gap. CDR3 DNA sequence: TGTGCCAGCAGCCTAACACACTCTGGGGCCAACGTCCTGACTTTC. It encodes CASSLTHSGANVLTF.

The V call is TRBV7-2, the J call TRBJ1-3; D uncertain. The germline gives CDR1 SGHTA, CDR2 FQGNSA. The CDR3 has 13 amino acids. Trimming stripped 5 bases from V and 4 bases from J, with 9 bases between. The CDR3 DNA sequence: TGTGCCAGCAGCCCGCGGCAGGGAAACACCATATATTTT. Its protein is CASSPRQGNTIYF. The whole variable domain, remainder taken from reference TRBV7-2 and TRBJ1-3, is GAGVSQSPSNKVTEKGKDVELRCDPISGHTALYWYRQSLGQGLEFLIYFQGNSAPDKSGLPSDRFSAERTGGSVSTLTIQRTQQEDSAVYLCASSPRQGNTIYFGEGSWLTVV.

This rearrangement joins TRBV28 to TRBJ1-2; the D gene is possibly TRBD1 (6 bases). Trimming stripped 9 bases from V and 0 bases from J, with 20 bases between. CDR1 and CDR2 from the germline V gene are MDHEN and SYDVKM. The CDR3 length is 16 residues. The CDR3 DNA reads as TGTGCCAGTCTCCGGGGGCTCTCGGAAGCTAACTATGGCTACACCTTC. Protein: CASLRGLSEANYGYTF.

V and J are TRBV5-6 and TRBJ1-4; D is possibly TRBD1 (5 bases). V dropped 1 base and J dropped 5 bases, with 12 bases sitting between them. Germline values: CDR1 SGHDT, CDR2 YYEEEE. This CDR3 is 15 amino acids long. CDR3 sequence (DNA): TGTGCCAGCAGCTTGATGGGGACGGGGAATGAAAAACTGTTTTTT. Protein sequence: CASSLMGTGNEKLFF.

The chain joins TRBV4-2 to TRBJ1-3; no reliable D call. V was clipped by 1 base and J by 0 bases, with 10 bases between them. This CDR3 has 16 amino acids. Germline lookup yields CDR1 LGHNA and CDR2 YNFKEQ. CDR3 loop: CASSQVRQSSGNTIYF. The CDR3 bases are TGTGCCAGCAGCCAAGTGAGGCAGTCCTCTGGAAACACCATATATTTT.

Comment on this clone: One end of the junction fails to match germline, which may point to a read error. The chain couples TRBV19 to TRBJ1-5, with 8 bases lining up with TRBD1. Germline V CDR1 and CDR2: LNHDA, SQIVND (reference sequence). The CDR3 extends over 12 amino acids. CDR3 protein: CASRDQGAPWYF. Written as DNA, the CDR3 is TGTGCCAGTAGAGACCAGGGGGCCCCCTGGTATTTT.

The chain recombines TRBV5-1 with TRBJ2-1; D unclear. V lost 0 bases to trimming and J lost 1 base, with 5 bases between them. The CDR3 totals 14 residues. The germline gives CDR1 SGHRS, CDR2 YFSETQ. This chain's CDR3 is CASSLGKSYNEQFF. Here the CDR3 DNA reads TGCGCCAGCAGCTTGGGTAAATCCTACAATGAGCAGTTCTTC.

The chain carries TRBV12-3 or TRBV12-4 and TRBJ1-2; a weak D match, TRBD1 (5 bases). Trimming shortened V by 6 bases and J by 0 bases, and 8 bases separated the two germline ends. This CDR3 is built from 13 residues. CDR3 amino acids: CASSLTANYGYTF. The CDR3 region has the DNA TGTGCCAGCAGCTTGACAGCTAACTATGGCTACACCTTC.

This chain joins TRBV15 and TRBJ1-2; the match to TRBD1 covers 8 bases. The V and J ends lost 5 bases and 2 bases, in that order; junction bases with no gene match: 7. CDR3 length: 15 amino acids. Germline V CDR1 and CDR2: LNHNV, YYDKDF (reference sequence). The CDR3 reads CATSPRTGPNYGYTF. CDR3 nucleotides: TGTGCCACCAGCCCCCGGACAGGGCCGAACTATGGCTACACCTTC.

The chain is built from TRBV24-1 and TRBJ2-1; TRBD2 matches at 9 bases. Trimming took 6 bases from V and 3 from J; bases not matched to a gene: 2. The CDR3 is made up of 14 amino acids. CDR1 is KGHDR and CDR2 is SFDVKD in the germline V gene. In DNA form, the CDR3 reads TGTGCCACCAGTAATAGCGGGAGCTACAATGAGCAGTTCTTC. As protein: CATSNSGSYNEQFF.

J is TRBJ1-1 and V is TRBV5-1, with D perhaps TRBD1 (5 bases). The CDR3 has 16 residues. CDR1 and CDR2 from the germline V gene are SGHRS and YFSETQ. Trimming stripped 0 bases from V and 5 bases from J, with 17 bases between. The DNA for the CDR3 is TGCGCCAGCAGCTTGGGTTTCGGTGGGGGTAGTACTGAAGCTTTCTTT. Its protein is CASSLGFGGGSTEAFF.

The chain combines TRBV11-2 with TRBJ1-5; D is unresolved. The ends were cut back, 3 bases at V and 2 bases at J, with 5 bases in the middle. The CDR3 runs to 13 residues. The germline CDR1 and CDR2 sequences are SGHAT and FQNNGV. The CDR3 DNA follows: TGTGCCAGCAGCTTCAAGGGCAATCAGCCCCAGCATTTT. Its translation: CASSFKGNQPQHF.

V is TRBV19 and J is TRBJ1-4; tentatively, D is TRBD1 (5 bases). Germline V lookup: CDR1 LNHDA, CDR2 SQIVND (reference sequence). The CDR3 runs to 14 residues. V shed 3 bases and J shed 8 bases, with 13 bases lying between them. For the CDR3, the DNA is TGTGCCAGTAGTATCCGGGGGAGAGAGGAAAAACTGTTTTTT. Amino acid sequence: CASSIRGREEKLFF.

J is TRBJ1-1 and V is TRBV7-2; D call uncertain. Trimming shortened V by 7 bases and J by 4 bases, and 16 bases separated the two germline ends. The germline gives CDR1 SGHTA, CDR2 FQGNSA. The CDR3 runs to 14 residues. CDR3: CASIPRGSGTEAFF. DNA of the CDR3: TGTGCCAGCATCCCCCGGGGTTCCGGCACTGAAGCTTTCTTT.

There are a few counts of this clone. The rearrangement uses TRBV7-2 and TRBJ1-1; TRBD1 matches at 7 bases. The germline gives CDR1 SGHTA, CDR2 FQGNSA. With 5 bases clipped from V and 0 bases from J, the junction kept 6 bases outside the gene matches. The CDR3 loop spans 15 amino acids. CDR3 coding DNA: TGTGCCAGCAGCCGGCGGACAGGTTTGAACACTGAAGCTTTCTTT. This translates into CASSRRTGLNTEAFF. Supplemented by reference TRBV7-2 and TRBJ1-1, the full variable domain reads GAGVSQSPSNKVTEKGKDVELRCDPISGHTALYWYRQSLGQGLEFLIYFQGNSAPDKSGLPSDRFSAERTGGSVSTLTIQRTQQEDSAVYLCASSRRTGLNTEAFFGQGTRLTVV.